These 30 T cell receptor beta chains originate from one sample sequenced in a study of blood T cells in healthy people across ages. Through a sample-barcoded 5' primer and a J-beta primer mix, a second PCR was run for roughly 6 to 12 cycles. Via MiXCR, TCRdb re-called the 5' RACE reads, giving one row per CDR3 protein. The sample has about 930,000 distinct CDR3 sequences, about 27% seen once. A further study also used this sample, focusing on T cells of mothers and their children.

The specimen was blood. These receptors came from a woman between 40 and 50 years old in good health.

The rearrangement joins TRBV18 to TRBJ2-1; D may correspond to TRBD1 or TRBD2 (5 bases each). The last part of the DNA fits TRBJ2-7 better; the J call may be wrong. Germline assignment: CDR1 KGHSH and CDR2 LQKENI. The CDR3 has 17 amino acids. The chain's CDR3 is CASSPPGTGGSYNEQYF. The DNA for the CDR3 is TGTGCCAGCTCACCACCGGGCACAGGAGGCTCCTACAATGAGCAGTACTTC.

This clonotype was seen ten or more times. The chain joins TRBV12-3 or TRBV12-4 to TRBJ2-7; D gene uncertain. The germline V and J ends were trimmed by 6 bases and 4 bases, with 16 bases remaining between them. The length of the CDR3 is 14 residues. The CDR3 region is CASRNRAINYEQYF. The CDR3 DNA reads as TGTGCCAGCAGAAATCGGGCGATAAATTACGAGCAGTACTTC.

Regarding this clonotype: A much larger clone differs by one base, so this may be a read error. This sequence joins TRBV20-1 and TRBJ2-7, with 9 bases matching TRBD1. The CDR3 has 14 residues. V lost 5 bases and J lost 7; bases outside the gene matches: 12. Looked up from germline, CDR1 is DFQATT and CDR2 is SNEGSKA (reference sequence). The CDR3 reads CSALAGQGYNEQYF. In nucleotides, the CDR3 is TGCAGTGCTCTCGCGGGACAGGGCTACAATGAGCAGTACTTC.

The rearrangement joins TRBV28 to TRBJ1-5; no clear D. Germline CDR1 MDHEN, CDR2 SYDVKM. Trimming shortened V by 7 bases and J by 1 base, and 14 bases separated the two germline ends. The CDR3 contains 15 residues. DNA for the CDR3: TGTGCCAGCATTACCCGGGAGCTGAGCAATCAGCCCCAGCATTTT. Translated, it gives CASITRELSNQPQHF.

The V call is TRBV28, the J call TRBJ2-7; no clear D. CDR1 is MDHEN and CDR2 is SYDVKM in the germline V gene. V was cut by 6 bases and J by 4 bases, with 16 bases left in between. The CDR3 consists of 14 residues. The CDR3 loop is CASRFFASGYEQYF. The CDR3 DNA is TGTGCCAGCAGGTTTTTTGCCTCCGGGTACGAGCAGTACTTC.

This clonotype showed up just a few times. The rearrangement joins TRBV28 to TRBJ1-2; possible D gene TRBD1, 6 bases. V was shortened by 9 bases and J by 5 bases, with 13 bases between the two germline ends. Germline V gene sequence: CDR1 MDHEN, CDR2 SYDVKM. This CDR3 is 12 amino acids long. CDR3 region: CASLDRSYGYTF. CDR3 in DNA: TGTGCCAGTTTAGACAGGAGTTATGGCTACACCTTC.

This clonotype was observed a handful of times. The V call is TRBV7-8, the J call TRBJ1-4; no definite D call. Deletions cut 3 bases from V and 4 bases from J, with 21 bases between. The CDR3 sequence is 18 residues long. Germline CDR1 SGHVS, CDR2 FQNEAQ. CDR3 in DNA: TGTGCCAGCAGCTTTGGATTTGGTGCGCGGATGATTAATGAAAAACTGTTTTTT. It translates to CASSFGFGARMINEKLFF.

This clonotype was detected only a few times. The CDR3, as DNA: TGCGCCAGCAGCTTGGGTCGACAGGGAGTTGAGCAGTTCTTC. This gives the protein CASSLGRQGVEQFF. The chain links TRBV5-1 to TRBJ2-1; 7 bases map to TRBD1. The CDR3 sequence is 14 residues long. Germline loops: CDR1 SGHRS, CDR2 YFSETQ. V was pared by 0 bases and J by 9 bases, with 6 bases of the junction left unmatched.

The genes are TRBV6-1 and TRBJ2-7, with 12 nucleotides matching TRBD1. The V gene's germline CDR1 is MNHNS and CDR2 SASEGT. The CDR3 is 17 amino acids. V lost 6 bases to trimming and J lost 5 bases; unmatched junction nucleotides: 14. The CDR3 protein is CASSSKPGTGGKNEQYF. The DNA of the CDR3 is TGTGCCAGCAGCTCAAAACCCGGGACAGGGGGCAAAAACGAGCAGTACTTC.

In this sample, this clonotype turned up many times. The V and J genes are TRBV14 and TRBJ2-7; TRBD1 is a possible D gene (5 bases). With 4 bases removed from V and 4 bases from J, the gap between germline ends came to 17 bases. The V gene's germline CDR1 is SGHDN and CDR2 FVKESK. This CDR3 is 15 amino acids long. The CDR3 nucleotides read TGTGCCAGCAGCCGGTCCGACAGCTTTTCGTACGAGCAGTACTTC. The encoded protein is CASSRSDSFSYEQYF.

About this clonotype: A much larger clone is a single base away; this may be a read error. The chain carries TRBV6-5 and TRBJ2-1; no reliable D call. Per the germline V gene, CDR1 is MNHEY and CDR2 is SVGAGI. CDR3 length: 12 amino acids. V was trimmed by 5 bases and J by 12 bases, leaving 14 bases between them. The DNA for the CDR3 is TGTGCCAGCAGTGCCGGCGTAGGTGCGCAGTTCTTC. Translating gives CASSAGVGAQFF.

In its sample, this clonotype was seen many times. The rearrangement links TRBV18 to TRBJ2-5, with D possibly being TRBD1 (6 bases). Deletions cut 8 bases from V and 2 bases from J, with 12 bases between. Germline V gene data show CDR1 as KGHSH and CDR2 as LQKENI. CDR3 length: 13 residues. The CDR3 nucleotides are TGTGCCAGCACAGGGATTCCTCAAGAGACCCAGTACTTC. It encodes CASTGIPQETQYF. The entire variable domain, with the rest obtained from reference TRBV18 and TRBJ2-5, is as follows: NAGVMQNPRHLVRRRGQEARLRCSPMKGHSHVYWYRQLPEEGLKFMVYLQKENIIDESGMPKERFSAEFPKEGPSILRIQQVVRGDSAAYFCASTGIPQETQYFGPGTRLLVL.

The chain carries TRBV5-1 and TRBJ1-6; D is unresolved. V lost 0 bases and J 6 bases, leaving 7 bases between the germline ends. This CDR3 has 14 residues. CDR1 and CDR2 (germline): SGHRS, YFSETQ. The CDR3 loop is CASSLEGSNSPLHF. The CDR3 DNA reads TGCGCCAGCAGCTTGGAAGGCAGTAATTCACCCCTCCACTTT.

The V call is TRBV25-1, the J call TRBJ2-1; TRBD2 matches at 9 bases. The CDR3 covers 15 residues. In germline, CDR1 is MGHDK, CDR2 SYGVNS. The V segment lost 6 bases and the J segment 6 bases; nucleotides outside the gene matches: 9. The CDR3 is CASSPRAGGSNEQFF. The CDR3 bases are TGTGCCAGCAGCCCTAGGGCGGGGGGGTCCAATGAGCAGTTCTTC.

The sample holds many counts of this clonotype. The chain joins TRBV7-9 to TRBJ1-1; D ambiguous. Per the germline V gene, CDR1 is SEHNR and CDR2 is FQNEAQ (reference sequence). This CDR3 spans 15 amino acids. The V end lost 7 bases, the J end lost 3 bases, and 18 bases lay between the germline ends. The CDR3 DNA sequence: TGTGCCAGCAATGTTGATGTAAACTGGGACACTGAAGCTTTCTTT. It specifies CASNVDVNWDTEAFF.

The chain has TRBV5-1 and TRBJ2-6; D call uncertain. The CDR3 consists of 17 residues. Trimming took 3 bases from V and 0 from J, leaving 13 bases between them. CDR1 and CDR2 (germline): SGHRS, YFSETQ. The CDR3 sequence is CASSYAAQPSGANVLTF. The CDR3 nucleotides read TGCGCCAGCAGCTACGCTGCCCAGCCCTCTGGGGCCAACGTCCTGACTTTC.

This clonotype was seen at least ten times. The chain has TRBV7-9 and TRBJ2-7, with D possibly called TRBD1 or TRBD2 (7 bases each). Germline assignment: CDR1 SEHNR and CDR2 FQNEAQ (reference sequence). This CDR3 region has 17 residues. The V gene lost 2 bases and the J gene lost 3 bases, with 20 bases spanning the gap. CDR3 sequence: CASSLLGGGTALYEQYF. In DNA form, the CDR3 reads TGTGCCAGCAGCTTATTGGGGGGAGGGACAGCTCTCTACGAGCAGTACTTC.

This clonotype was counted ten times or more. This chain uses TRBV9 with TRBJ2-5; 7 nucleotides line up with TRBD2. CDR1 is SGDLS, CDR2 YYNGEE, per germline. V lost 3 bases to trimming and J lost 4 bases; unmatched junction nucleotides: 12. This CDR3 comprises 16 residues. The CDR3 is CASSAGEGWGLETQYF. The DNA of the CDR3 is TGTGCCAGCAGCGCTGGGGAGGGATGGGGCCTAGAGACCCAGTACTTC.

To note about this clonotype: This may arise from a read error, as a much more abundant clone is one base away. The CDR3 nucleotides read TGTGCCAGCAGGGGTGTGGCCCGATCATGTGAGCCCCAGCATTTT. Protein: CASRGVARSCEPQHF. V usage is TRBV27 and J usage is TRBJ1-5; D is uncertain. This CDR3 contains 15 residues. The ends were cut back, 6 bases at V and 8 bases at J, with 20 bases in the middle. The germline gives CDR1 MNHEY, CDR2 SMNVEV (reference sequence).

There are a few counts of this clonotype. The DNA of the CDR3 is TGTGCCAGCAGCGACAGGTTTGAAGCTTTCTTT. Its protein is CASSDRFEAFF. This chain joins TRBV28 and TRBJ1-1, with TRBD1 as a possible D gene (6 bases). Germline-derived CDR1 and CDR2 are MDHEN and SYDVKM. This CDR3 comprises 11 residues. V was clipped by 6 bases and J by 7 bases, with 9 bases between them.

This chain joins TRBV5-1 and TRBJ1-4; 12 bases line up with TRBD1. The CDR3 consists of 15 residues. Germline CDR1 SGHRS, CDR2 YFSETQ. J was trimmed by 5 bases and V by 3 bases; bases with no gene match: 2. Here the CDR3 reads CASSWGTGGNEKLFF. Here the CDR3 DNA reads TGCGCCAGCAGCTGGGGGACAGGGGGCAATGAAAAACTGTTTTTT.

This rearrangement joins TRBV24-1 to TRBJ2-1; D not resolved. The CDR3 extends over 13 amino acids. Trimming took 12 bases from V and 6 from J, leaving 17 bases between them. Germline V gives CDR1 KGHDR, CDR2 SFDVKD. CDR3 in DNA: TGTGCCGCCGCAGACCCGACTCTCAATGAGCAGTTCTTC. This translates into CAAADPTLNEQFF.

There are many counts of this clonotype. The gene calls are TRBV9 and TRBJ2-1; 9 positions agree with TRBD2. The CDR3 consists of 16 residues. In germline, CDR1 is SGDLS, CDR2 YYNGEE. V lost 0 bases to trimming and J lost 2 bases; unmatched junction nucleotides: 3. In DNA, the CDR3 is TGTGCCAGCAGCGTAGGGGGCGGGGGGGCCTACAATGAGCAGTTCTTC. It specifies CASSVGGGGAYNEQFF.

In this sample, this clonotype turned up many times. V gene TRBV5-1 combines with J gene TRBJ1-2, with D unclear. The germline V and J ends were trimmed by 0 bases and 5 bases, with 8 bases remaining between them. Per the germline V gene, CDR1 is SGHRS and CDR2 is YFSETQ. The CDR3 has 13 residues. The CDR3 nucleotides read TGCGCCAGCAGCTTGGGTTCAGAGTATGGCTACACCTTC. The encoded protein is CASSLGSEYGYTF.

The chain is built from TRBV5-6 and TRBJ2-6; 8 bases agree with TRBD1. Germline lookup yields CDR1 SGHDT and CDR2 YYEEEE. V was clipped by 3 bases and J by 2 bases; unmatched bases: 13. The CDR3 has 19 amino acids. The CDR3 nucleotides read TGTGCCAGCAGCTCTTGGGGGCAGGGGGCTGTGGCTGGGGCCAACGTCCTGACTTTC. Translation gives CASSSWGQGAVAGANVLTF.

Many counts were recorded for this clonotype. The chain has TRBV5-5 and TRBJ1-1; TRBD1 might be the D (5 bases). The germline V gene has CDR1 SGHKS and CDR2 YYEKEE (reference sequence). The germline V and J ends were trimmed by 1 base and 8 bases, with 9 bases remaining between them. The CDR3 covers 12 residues. Written as DNA, the CDR3 is TGTGCCAGCAGCTTGTTGGGACGGGAAGCTTTCTTT. As protein: CASSLLGREAFF.

In the case of this clonotype: This could be a read error, since a much larger clone is one nucleotide away. This chain uses TRBV20-1 with TRBJ2-5, with D unresolved. The J call could be wrong; TRBJ2-7 is a better fit for the DNA end. Germline assignment: CDR1 DFQATT and CDR2 SNEGSKA (reference sequence). The CDR3 is made up of 13 amino acids. As DNA, the CDR3 is TGCAGTGCTAGACTTAGCTACTCCCACGAGCAGTACTTC. Protein sequence: CSARLSYSHEQYF.

This clonotype was detected a few times. This chain joins TRBV20-1 and TRBJ2-2; TRBD2 agrees at 8 bases. Germline assignment: CDR1 DFQATT and CDR2 SNEGSKA (reference sequence). J was trimmed by 6 bases and V by 4 bases; bases with no gene match: 7. CDR3 size: 14 residues. Here the CDR3 reads CSAIRGGNSGELFF. CDR3 nucleotide sequence: TGCAGTGCTATCCGCGGGGGGAATTCCGGGGAGCTGTTTTTT.

As regards this clonotype: A much more abundant neighbour one base away suggests this may be a read error. The gene calls are TRBV25-1 and TRBJ2-5, with 9 bases fitting TRBD1. The CDR3 is made up of 14 amino acids. CDR1 is MGHDK and CDR2 is SYGVNS in the germline V gene. This chain's CDR3 is CAGSGTGRRETQYF. The CDR3 nucleotides read TGTGCCGGCAGTGGGACAGGGAGAAGAGAGACCCAGTACTTC.

Notes on this clonotype: The junction shows a germline mismatch at one end, possibly a read error. This chain connects TRBV3-1 to TRBJ2-7; the match to TRBD1 covers 10 bases. CDR3 length: 16 residues. CDR1 LGHDT and CDR2 YNNKEL come from the germline V gene (reference sequence). The CDR3 is CVSSRGPDRGVYEQYF. CDR3 DNA sequence: TGTGTCAGCAGCCGCGGCCCGGACAGGGGGGTCTACGAGCAGTACTTC.